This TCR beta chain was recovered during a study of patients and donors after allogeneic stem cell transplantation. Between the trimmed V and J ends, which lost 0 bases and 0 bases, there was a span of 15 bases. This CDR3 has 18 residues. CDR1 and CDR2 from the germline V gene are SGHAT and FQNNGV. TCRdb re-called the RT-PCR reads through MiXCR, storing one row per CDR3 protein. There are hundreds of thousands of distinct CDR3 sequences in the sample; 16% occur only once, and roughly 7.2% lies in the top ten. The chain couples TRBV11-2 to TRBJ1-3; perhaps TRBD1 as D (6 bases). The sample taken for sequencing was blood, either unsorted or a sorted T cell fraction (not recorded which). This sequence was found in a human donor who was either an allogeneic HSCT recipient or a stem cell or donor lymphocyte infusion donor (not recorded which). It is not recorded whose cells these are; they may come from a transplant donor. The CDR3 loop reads CASSLEGSYRASGNTIYF. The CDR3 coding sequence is TGTGCCAGCAGCTTAGAGGGAAGTTACAGGGCCTCTGGAAACACCATATATTTT.